The 2 T cell receptor beta chains given below trace back to one sample, sequenced in a study of blood T cell repertoires in COVID-19. This table comes from immunoSEQ multiplex PCR, and its TCRdb copy is limited to in-frame clones, with some not included. The sample lists 110,000 to 150,000 clones; 88% were seen once. Sequenced sample: peripheral blood. Receptors originate from a woman in her forties or fifties with acute or convalescent COVID-19.

The chain couples TRBV6-1 to TRBJ2-1; D perhaps matches TRBD2 (5 bases). Germline CDR1 reads MNHNS; CDR2 reads SASEGT. The CDR3 totals 15 residues. V was shortened by 3 bases and J by 4 bases, with 13 bases between the two germline ends. DNA for the CDR3: TGTGCCAGCAGTGAGGGGTCGGGATCATACAATGAGCAGTTCTTC. Its translation: CASSEGSGSYNEQFF.

The chain is built from TRBV5-6 and TRBJ1-3; D is uncertain. The germline gives CDR1 SGHDT, CDR2 YYEEEE. Trimming cost V 0 bases and J 0 bases, with 19 bases left between them. CDR3 length: 19 amino acids. The CDR3 DNA is TGTGCCAGCAGCTTGGGGCCCGGGTATCCGGAAGACTCTGGAAACACCATATATTTT. Translated: CASSLGPGYPEDSGNTIYF.